The 5 T cell receptor beta chains below were found in one sample sequenced in a study of blood T cell repertoires in COVID-19. Data came from immunoSEQ multiplex PCR; TCRdb stores just in-frame clones and leaves some out. The table shows about 140,000 clones, with approximately 84% occurring only once. The sample taken for sequencing was peripheral blood. The receptors originated from a woman at least 80 years old in a cohort sampled during active or convalescent COVID-19.

This clone was observed a handful of times. The genes are TRBV28 and TRBJ2-7; possible D gene TRBD1, 8 bases. CDR1 is MDHEN and CDR2 is SYDVKM in the germline V gene. The CDR3 is 15 amino acids. V lost 10 bases, J lost 5 bases, and 24 bases lay in between. CDR3 sequence: CAKTYRGGPGHEQYV. The CDR3 DNA reads as TGTGCCAAAACTTACAGGGGGGGACCTGGGCACGAGCAGTACGTC.

CDR3 sequence reads: CASSLVRGDGYTF. CDR3 DNA sequence: TGTGCCAGCAGCTTGGTTCGAGGTGATGGCTACACCTTC. The V call is TRBV7-2, the J call TRBJ1-2; D call uncertain. Germline V lookup: CDR1 SGHTA, CDR2 FQGNSA. V shed 3 bases and J shed 6 bases, with 11 bases lying between them. CDR3 length: 13 residues.

This rearrangement joins TRBV7-3 to TRBJ2-3; 8 positions agree with TRBD2. The CDR3 totals 16 residues. CDR1 is SGHTA, CDR2 FQGTGA, per germline. The junction had 9 bases not matched to a gene; V was cut back by 1 base and J by 6 bases. CDR3 nucleotide sequence: TGTGCCAGCAGCTTAAAGGGGGGACTAGGTGACGATACGCAGTATTTT. Translating it yields CASSLKGGLGDDTQYF. Supplemented by reference TRBV7-3 and TRBJ2-3, the full variable domain reads GAGVSQTPSNKVTEKGKYVELRCDPISGHTALYWYRQSLGQGPEFLIYFQGTGAADDSGLPNDRFFAVRPEGSVSTLKIQRTERGDSAVYLCASSLKGGLGDDTQYFGPGTRLTVL.

V is TRBV6-5 and J is TRBJ1-5; D ambiguous. The CDR3 is 15 residues long. The V end was cut by 6 bases, the J end by 0 bases, with 12 bases between. The germline V gene encodes CDR1 MNHEY and CDR2 SVGAGI. DNA of the CDR3: TGTGCCAGCAGAAGAAAGGCGGTTAGCAATCAGCCCCAGCATTTT. Protein sequence: CASRRKAVSNQPQHF.

This chain connects TRBV5-6 to TRBJ2-2; 7 bases agree with TRBD1. V dropped 0 bases and J dropped 4; count of bases not matched to a gene: 6. Germline V gene data show CDR1 as SGHDT and CDR2 as YYEEEE. The CDR3 contains 16 residues. CDR3 sequence: CASSLVAGGVTGELFF. The CDR3, as DNA: TGTGCCAGCAGCTTGGTGGCAGGGGGAGTCACCGGGGAGCTGTTTTTT.